Sequencing of this TCR beta chain was carried out in a study of OX40 agonist ivuxolimab in advanced cancers. About the research overall: At doses from 0.01 to 10 mg/kg, patients were given intravenous ivuxolimab every 2 weeks. Subjects had a mean age of around 63 years, with a range of roughly 23 to 80; roughly 80% were male.

As for this clone: Its antigen is unidentified.

Study-wide results and caveats: Researchers report that CD8+ T cells had, on average, more expanded clones than CD4+.

The V gene lost 7 bases and the J gene lost 4 bases, with 18 bases spanning the gap. Per the germline V gene, CDR1 is SNHLY and CDR2 is FYNNEI. This CDR3 is 15 amino acids long. Profiled with immunoSEQ multiplex PCR; TCRdb holds only in-frame clones, not every one. The table shows more than 12,000 clones, with about 80% occurring only once. The sequences come from CD4+ or CD8+ T cells sorted from blood, collected in a trial of the OX40 agonist ivuxolimab. J is TRBJ2-3 and V is TRBV2; D is possibly TRBD2 (6 bases). This TCR came from an adult with an advanced solid tumor such as melanoma, head and neck, liver or kidney cancer. CDR3: CASTAGGGGPDTQYF. CDR3 DNA sequence: TGTGCCAGCACCGCTGGAGGCGGAGGGCCAGATACGCAGTATTTT. The full variable domain, its missing parts supplied by reference TRBV2 and TRBJ2-3, is EPEVTQTPSHQVTQMGQEVILRCVPISNHLYFYWYRQILGQKVEFLVSFYNNEISEKSEIFDDQFSVERPDGSNFTLKIRSTKLEDSAMYFCASTAGGGGPDTQYFGPGTRLTVL.